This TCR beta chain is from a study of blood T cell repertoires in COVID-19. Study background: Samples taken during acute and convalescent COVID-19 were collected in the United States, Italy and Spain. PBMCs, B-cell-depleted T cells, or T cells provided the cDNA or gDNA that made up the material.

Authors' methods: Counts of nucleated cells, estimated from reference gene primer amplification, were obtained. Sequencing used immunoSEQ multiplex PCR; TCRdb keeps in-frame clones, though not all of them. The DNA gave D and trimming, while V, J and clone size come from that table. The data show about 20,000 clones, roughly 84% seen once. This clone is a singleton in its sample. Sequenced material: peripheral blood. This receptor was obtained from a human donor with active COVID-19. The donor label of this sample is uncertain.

Written as DNA, the CDR3 is TGTGCCAGCAGGAAAGAAGGACAGAAAATTAACTATGGCTACACCTTC. Its protein is CASRKEGQKINYGYTF. This rearrangement joins TRBV7-9 to TRBJ1-2; TRBD1 is a possible D gene (6 bases). The CDR3 consists of 16 residues. Between the trimmed V and J ends, which lost 6 bases and 1 base, there was a span of 18 bases. Germline V gene sequence: CDR1 SEHNR, CDR2 FQNEAQ (reference sequence).